This TCR beta chain was sequenced in a study of blood T cell repertoires in COVID-19. Study in general: From T cells, B-cell-depleted T cells, or PBMCs came the material, which was cDNA or gDNA.

Sequencing was performed with immunoSEQ multiplex PCR; in TCRdb, only in-frame clones are kept and a portion is missing. Of about 47,000 clones listed, about 81% were seen once; the top ten hold approximately 2.5%. The sequencing sample was made of peripheral blood. The TCR originated in a man aged 50-59 years with acute or convalescent COVID-19.

CDR3 region: CASSDQTYNEQFF. Here the CDR3 DNA reads TGTGCCAGCAGCGACCAGACTTACAATGAGCAGTTCTTC. The rearrangement uses TRBV28 and TRBJ2-1; D ambiguous. The CDR3 loop spans 13 amino acids. Germline V gene sequence: CDR1 MDHEN, CDR2 SYDVKM. V was clipped by 6 bases and J by 4 bases, with 10 bases between them.